A selection of T cell receptor beta chains follows, all from one sample in a study of blood T cells in healthy people across ages. TCRdb re-called the 5' RACE reads through MiXCR, storing one row per CDR3 protein. Among approximately 850,000 distinct CDR3 sequences listed, over 45% were seen once. Sequenced sample: blood. The receptors derive from a man aged 30-40 years in good health. Both conserved end residues are part of each CDR3. Each record gives: CDR3 protein, CDR3 DNA, J gene, clone size, D gene, V gene. The D gene is left open where the match is weak. Where a row states a size, it is once, few, many or the class of an expanded clone; other rows omit it.

CDR3aa: CSARVDSSYEQYF
CDR3nt: TGCAGTGCTAGGGTAGACTCCAGCTACGAGCAGTACTTC
j_gene: TRBJ2-7
abundance: NA
d_gene: NA
v_gene: TRBV20-1

CDR3aa: CASSWPSGERYEQYF
CDR3nt: TGTGCCAGCAGCTGGCCTAGCGGGGAGCGCTACGAGCAGTACTTC
j_gene: TRBJ2-7
abundance: NA
d_gene: TRBD2
v_gene: TRBV7-9

CDR3aa: CASSLAGQGGGYTF
CDR3nt: TGTGCCAGCAGCTTAGCGGGTCAGGGAGGTGGCTACACCTTC
j_gene: TRBJ1-2
abundance: NA
d_gene: NA
v_gene: TRBV7-2

CDR3aa: CASSSPSWERDNEQFF
CDR3nt: TGTGCCAGCAGCTCCCCTTCGTGGGAGCGCGACAATGAGCAGTTCTTC
j_gene: TRBJ2-1
abundance: few
d_gene: NA
v_gene: TRBV7-9

CDR3aa: CASSLTRGGYQETQYF
CDR3nt: TGTGCCAGCAGCCTCACCCGGGGCGGATACCAAGAGACCCAGTACTTC
j_gene: TRBJ2-5
abundance: once
d_gene: NA
v_gene: TRBV7-9

CDR3aa: CAIRDQGNTEAFF
CDR3nt: TGTGCCATCAGGGACCAAGGAAACACTGAAGCTTTCTTT
j_gene: TRBJ1-1
abundance: NA
d_gene: NA
v_gene: TRBV10-3

CDR3aa: CASIEGGGYTF
CDR3nt: TGTGCCAGCATAGAAGGGGGAGGCTACACCTTC
j_gene: TRBJ1-2
abundance: NA
d_gene: NA
v_gene: TRBV10-3

CDR3aa: CASSWAASGEYNEQFF
CDR3nt: TGTGCCAGCAGCTGGGCGGCTAGCGGGGAGTACAATGAGCAGTTCTTC
j_gene: TRBJ2-1
abundance: NA
d_gene: TRBD2
v_gene: TRBV5-4

CDR3aa: CSVEGGTSGETQYF
CDR3nt: TGCAGCGTTGAAGGTGGGACTAGCGGAGAGACCCAGTACTTC
j_gene: TRBJ2-5
abundance: NA
d_gene: TRBD2
v_gene: TRBV29-1

CDR3aa: CASQNGQGTSEQFF
CDR3nt: TGTGCCAGCCAGAATGGACAGGGAACAAGTGAGCAGTTCTTC
j_gene: TRBJ2-1
abundance: NA
d_gene: TRBD1
v_gene: TRBV11-3

CDR3aa: CSARGARVQETQYF
CDR3nt: TGCAGTGCTAGAGGGGCTAGGGTACAAGAGACCCAGTACTTC
j_gene: TRBJ2-5
abundance: NA
d_gene: NA
v_gene: TRBV20-1

CDR3aa: CASSKRDYEQYF
CDR3nt: TGTGCCAGCAGCAAGCGCGATTACGAGCAGTACTTC
j_gene: TRBJ2-7
abundance: NA
d_gene: NA
v_gene: TRBV3-1

CDR3aa: CASSPSPEAFF
CDR3nt: TGTGCCAGCAGCCCGAGCCCTGAAGCTTTCTTT
j_gene: TRBJ1-1
abundance: NA
d_gene: NA
v_gene: TRBV7-9

CDR3aa: CAIGQGRYEQYF
CDR3nt: TGTGCCATCGGACAGGGGCGTTACGAGCAGTACTTC
j_gene: TRBJ2-7
abundance: few
d_gene: TRBD1
v_gene: TRBV10-3

CDR3aa: CSVELAYNEQFF
CDR3nt: TGCAGCGTTGAGCTAGCCTACAATGAGCAGTTCTTC
j_gene: TRBJ2-1
abundance: NA
d_gene: NA
v_gene: TRBV29-1

CDR3aa: CASGTGLNEQFF
CDR3nt: TGTGCCTCCGGGACAGGGCTCAATGAGCAGTTCTTC
j_gene: TRBJ2-1
abundance: NA
d_gene: TRBD1
v_gene: TRBV7-3

CDR3aa: CSASQLDTQYF
CDR3nt: TGCAGTGCTAGTCAGTTGGATACGCAGTATTTT
j_gene: TRBJ2-3
abundance: NA
d_gene: NA
v_gene: TRBV20-1

CDR3aa: CASTGTNQETQYF
CDR3nt: TGTGCCAGCACCGGGACTAACCAAGAGACCCAGTACTTC
j_gene: TRBJ2-5
abundance: NA
d_gene: TRBD2
v_gene: TRBV5-6

CDR3aa: CASSTRLAGQTQFF
CDR3nt: TGTGCCAGCAGTACGAGACTAGCGGGACAGACCCAGTTCTTC
j_gene: TRBJ2-1
abundance: NA
d_gene: TRBD2
v_gene: TRBV6-2/TRBV6-3

CDR3aa: CSVGDGWEQFF
CDR3nt: TGCAGCGTTGGTGATGGGTGGGAGCAGTTCTTC
j_gene: TRBJ2-1
abundance: NA
d_gene: NA
v_gene: TRBV29-1

CDR3aa: CASSFDTSSYNSPLHF
CDR3nt: TGTGCCAGCAGCTTCGACACGAGCTCCTATAATTCACCCCTCCACTTT
j_gene: TRBJ1-6
abundance: NA
d_gene: NA
v_gene: TRBV5-6

CDR3aa: CSARDPGLPYNEQFF
CDR3nt: TGCAGTGCTCGGGATCCGGGACTACCCTACAATGAGCAGTTCTTC
j_gene: TRBJ2-1
abundance: NA
d_gene: TRBD2
v_gene: TRBV20-1

CDR3aa: CASSFPGNPYEQYF
CDR3nt: TGTGCCAGCAGCTTCCCCGGGAACCCCTACGAGCAGTACTTC
j_gene: TRBJ2-7
abundance: NA
d_gene: NA
v_gene: TRBV11-2

CDR3aa: CSASFALARETQYF
CDR3nt: TGCAGTGCTAGCTTCGCGCTAGCACGAGAGACCCAGTACTTC
j_gene: TRBJ2-5
abundance: NA
d_gene: NA
v_gene: TRBV20-1

CDR3aa: CASTPGGNQPQHF
CDR3nt: TGTGCCAGCACCCCCGGGGGGAATCAGCCCCAGCATTTT
j_gene: TRBJ1-5
abundance: NA
d_gene: NA
v_gene: TRBV7-2

CDR3aa: CASSYGGAYGYTF
CDR3nt: TGTGCCAGCAGTTACGGCGGGGCATATGGCTACACCTTC
j_gene: TRBJ1-2
abundance: NA
d_gene: NA
v_gene: TRBV6-5

CDR3aa: CARGPPDTEAFF
CDR3nt: TGTGCGAGGGGACCCCCGGACACTGAAGCTTTCTTT
j_gene: TRBJ1-1
abundance: NA
d_gene: NA
v_gene: TRBV25-1

CDR3aa: CASSSGHSGEQYF
CDR3nt: TGTGCCAGCAGCTCGGGACATTCGGGCGAGCAGTACTTC
j_gene: TRBJ2-7
abundance: NA
d_gene: NA
v_gene: TRBV7-9

CDR3aa: CASSQGLAGAGDTIYF
CDR3nt: TGCGCCAGCAGCCAAGGACTTGCGGGGGCTGGCGACACCATATATTTT
j_gene: TRBJ1-3
abundance: NA
d_gene: NA
v_gene: TRBV4-3

CDR3aa: CAISESLGGAAGELFF
CDR3nt: TGTGCCATCAGTGAGTCCTTGGGCGGCGCCGCCGGGGAGCTGTTTTTT
j_gene: TRBJ2-2
abundance: once
d_gene: NA
v_gene: TRBV10-3

CDR3aa: CASSYSGRYTEAFF
CDR3nt: TGTGCCAGCAGTTACTCAGGACGGTACACTGAAGCTTTCTTT
j_gene: TRBJ1-1
abundance: NA
d_gene: NA
v_gene: TRBV6-2/TRBV6-3

CDR3aa: CAWGRSGEQYF
CDR3nt: TGTGCCTGGGGGAGGAGCGGCGAGCAGTACTTC
j_gene: TRBJ2-7
abundance: NA
d_gene: NA
v_gene: TRBV30

CDR3aa: CSARPADSYEQYF
CDR3nt: TGCAGTGCTAGACCCGCAGATTCCTACGAGCAGTACTTC
j_gene: TRBJ2-7
abundance: NA
d_gene: NA
v_gene: TRBV20-1

CDR3aa: CASSFSQTGGADTQYF
CDR3nt: TGCGCCAGCAGCTTTTCCCAGACAGGGGGCGCGGATACGCAGTATTTT
j_gene: TRBJ2-3
abundance: NA
d_gene: TRBD1
v_gene: TRBV5-1

CDR3aa: CASKTGPGENTEAFF
CDR3nt: TGCGCCAGCAAAACAGGACCCGGAGAGAACACTGAAGCTTTCTTT
j_gene: TRBJ1-1
abundance: NA
d_gene: NA
v_gene: TRBV5-1

CDR3aa: CASSMRDTEKLFF
CDR3nt: TGTGCCAGCAGTATGAGGGACACCGAAAAACTGTTTTTT
j_gene: TRBJ1-4
abundance: few
d_gene: NA
v_gene: TRBV27

CDR3aa: CASSQEIARWHEQFF
CDR3nt: TGTGCCAGCAGCCAAGAAATCGCTCGTTGGCATGAGCAGTTCTTC
j_gene: TRBJ2-1
abundance: few
d_gene: NA
v_gene: TRBV4-2

CDR3aa: CASSFLTSGRPDTQYF
CDR3nt: TGTGCCAGCAGTTTTTTGACTAGCGGGAGACCAGATACGCAGTATTTT
j_gene: TRBJ2-3
abundance: once
d_gene: TRBD2
v_gene: TRBV12-3/TRBV12-4

CDR3aa: CASSEDAGRVSNQPQHF
CDR3nt: TGTGCCAGCAGTGAAGACGCGGGCAGGGTAAGCAATCAGCCCCAGCATTTT
j_gene: TRBJ1-5
abundance: NA
d_gene: NA
v_gene: TRBV6-1

CDR3aa: CASMGGRGTYEQYF
CDR3nt: TGTGCCAGCATGGGGGGTCGAGGGACCTACGAGCAGTACTTC
j_gene: TRBJ2-7
abundance: NA
d_gene: NA
v_gene: TRBV7-9

CDR3aa: CASGQRSYEQYF
CDR3nt: TGTGCCAGTGGACAGCGCTCCTACGAGCAGTACTTC
j_gene: TRBJ2-7
abundance: few
d_gene: NA
v_gene: TRBV6-2/TRBV6-3

CDR3aa: CASSLNGLTSTDTQYF
CDR3nt: TGTGCCAGCAGTCTCAACGGACTAACTAGCACAGATACGCAGTATTTT
j_gene: TRBJ2-3
abundance: NA
d_gene: NA
v_gene: TRBV28

CDR3aa: CASSVQGHTGELFF
CDR3nt: TGTGCCAGCAGCGTACAGGGGCACACCGGGGAGCTGTTTTTT
j_gene: TRBJ2-2
abundance: NA
d_gene: NA
v_gene: TRBV9

CDR3aa: CASSDRGGTPGPQHF
CDR3nt: TGTGCCAGCAGCGACAGGGGAGGAACACCTGGGCCCCAGCATTTT
j_gene: TRBJ1-5
abundance: NA
d_gene: TRBD1
v_gene: TRBV12-3/TRBV12-4

CDR3aa: CASNPGGVYNEQFF
CDR3nt: TGTGCCAGCAACCCGGGGGGGGTATACAATGAGCAGTTCTTC
j_gene: TRBJ2-1
abundance: few
d_gene: TRBD2
v_gene: TRBV7-2

CDR3aa: CASSLALAGNEQFF
CDR3nt: TGTGCCAGCAGCCTGGCACTAGCGGGCAATGAGCAGTTCTTC
j_gene: TRBJ2-1
abundance: NA
d_gene: TRBD2
v_gene: TRBV4-2

CDR3aa: CSGARGASTDTQYF
CDR3nt: TGCAGTGGGGCCCGGGGTGCTAGCACAGATACGCAGTATTTT
j_gene: TRBJ2-3
abundance: few
d_gene: NA
v_gene: TRBV29-1

CDR3aa: CASSFDLYEQYF
CDR3nt: TGCGCCAGCAGCTTTGACCTCTACGAGCAGTACTTC
j_gene: TRBJ2-7
abundance: few
d_gene: NA
v_gene: TRBV5-1

CDR3aa: CASTSRVGKGEQYF
CDR3nt: TGTGCCAGCACTTCGAGGGTAGGGAAAGGCGAGCAGTACTTC
j_gene: TRBJ2-7
abundance: NA
d_gene: NA
v_gene: TRBV12-3/TRBV12-4

CDR3aa: CSARVGLAETQYF
CDR3nt: TGCAGTGCTAGAGTAGGACTAGCCGAGACCCAGTACTTC
j_gene: TRBJ2-5
abundance: few
d_gene: TRBD2
v_gene: TRBV20-1

CDR3aa: CASSLAGGDFNEQFF
CDR3nt: TGTGCCAGCAGCTTAGCCGGGGGGGACTTCAATGAGCAGTTCTTC
j_gene: TRBJ2-1
abundance: NA
d_gene: TRBD2
v_gene: TRBV7-2

CDR3aa: CASSAGWRSYEQYF
CDR3nt: TGTGCCAGCAGTGCGGGGTGGAGATCCTACGAGCAGTACTTC
j_gene: TRBJ2-7
abundance: NA
d_gene: NA
v_gene: TRBV2

CDR3aa: CSASFYSGSSYNEQFF
CDR3nt: TGCAGTGCTAGTTTTTATAGTGGGAGCTCCTACAATGAGCAGTTCTTC
j_gene: TRBJ2-1
abundance: NA
d_gene: NA
v_gene: TRBV20-1

CDR3aa: CASSWRGQGAYNEQFF
CDR3nt: TGTGCCAGCAGCTGGAGGGGACAGGGGGCCTACAATGAGCAGTTTTTC
j_gene: TRBJ2-1
abundance: NA
d_gene: TRBD1
v_gene: TRBV7-2

CDR3aa: CSATSGRASNEQFF
CDR3nt: TGCAGCGCTACTAGCGGGAGGGCCAGCAATGAGCAGTTCTTC
j_gene: TRBJ2-1
abundance: NA
d_gene: TRBD2
v_gene: TRBV29-1